What follows are 2 T cell receptor beta chains derived from one specimen sequenced in a study of blood T cell repertoires in COVID-19. Repertoires were generated with immunoSEQ multiplex PCR, while TCRdb's copy carries only in-frame clones and drops some. The repertoire has about 200,000 clones, around 87% of them found once; the top ten carry about 22%. Material: PBMCs or T cells enriched from blood (not recorded which). Receptors were obtained from a middle-aged woman in a cohort exposed to, infected with or recovered from COVID-19 (not recorded which).

This rearrangement joins TRBV10-3 to TRBJ1-1, with TRBD1 matching 9 bases. Looked up from germline, CDR1 is ENHRY and CDR2 is SYGVKD. This CDR3 has 15 amino acids. Trimming removed 10 bases from V and 1 base from J; junction bases left unmatched: 10. CDR3 sequence reads: CATYPEGQGNTEAFF. CDR3 in DNA: TGTGCCACATATCCGGAGGGACAGGGGAACACTGAAGCTTTCTTT.

This clone was detected only a few times. The J gene is TRBJ2-7, the V gene TRBV2; D gene ambiguous. CDR1 is SNHLY and CDR2 is FYNNEI in the germline V gene. The CDR3 sequence is 12 residues long. V was clipped by 7 bases and J by 4 bases, with 11 bases between them. The CDR3 bases are TGTGCCAGCACCCTTCTAAAATACGAGCAGTACTTC. Translation: CASTLLKYEQYF.